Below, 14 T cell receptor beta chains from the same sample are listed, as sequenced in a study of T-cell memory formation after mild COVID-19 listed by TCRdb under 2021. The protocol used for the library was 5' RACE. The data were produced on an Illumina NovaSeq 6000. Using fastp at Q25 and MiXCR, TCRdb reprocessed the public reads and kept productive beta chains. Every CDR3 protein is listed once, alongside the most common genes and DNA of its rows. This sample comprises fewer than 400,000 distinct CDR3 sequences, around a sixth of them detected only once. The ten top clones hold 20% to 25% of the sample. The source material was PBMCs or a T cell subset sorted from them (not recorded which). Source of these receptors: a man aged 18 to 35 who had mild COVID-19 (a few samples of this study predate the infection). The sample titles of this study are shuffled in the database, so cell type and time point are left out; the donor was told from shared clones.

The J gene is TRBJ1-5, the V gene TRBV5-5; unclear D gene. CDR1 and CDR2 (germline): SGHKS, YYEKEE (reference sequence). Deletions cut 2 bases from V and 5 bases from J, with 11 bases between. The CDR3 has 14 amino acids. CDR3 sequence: CASSLAGHHQPQHF. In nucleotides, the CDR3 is TGTGCCAGCAGCTTAGCCGGGCACCATCAGCCCCAGCATTTT.

Written as DNA, the CDR3 is TGTGCCAGCAGCCCGGGACTAGCGGGGGGGCCCGAGCAGTACTTC. Amino acid sequence: CASSPGLAGGPEQYF. The J gene is TRBJ2-7, the V gene TRBV7-2, with 16 bases fitting TRBD2. Germline assignment: CDR1 SGHTA and CDR2 FQGNSA. After removal of 5 bases from V and 6 bases from J, the junction contained 4 bases not matched to a gene. The CDR3 is made up of 15 amino acids.

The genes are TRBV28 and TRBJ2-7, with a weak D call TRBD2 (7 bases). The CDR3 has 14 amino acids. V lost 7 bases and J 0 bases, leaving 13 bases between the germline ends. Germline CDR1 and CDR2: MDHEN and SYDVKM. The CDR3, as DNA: TGTGCCAGCACCCCGGGGGGCAACTCCTACGAGCAGTACTTC. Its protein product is CASTPGGNSYEQYF.

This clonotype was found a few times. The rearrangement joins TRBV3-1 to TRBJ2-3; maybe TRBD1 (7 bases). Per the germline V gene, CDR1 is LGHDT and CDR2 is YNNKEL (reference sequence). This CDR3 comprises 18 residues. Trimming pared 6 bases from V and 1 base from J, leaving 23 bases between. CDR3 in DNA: TGTGCCAGCAGTAAGGTAGCAGGGGGGAGTCGAGGCACAGATACGCAGTATTTT. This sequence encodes CASSKVAGGSRGTDTQYF.

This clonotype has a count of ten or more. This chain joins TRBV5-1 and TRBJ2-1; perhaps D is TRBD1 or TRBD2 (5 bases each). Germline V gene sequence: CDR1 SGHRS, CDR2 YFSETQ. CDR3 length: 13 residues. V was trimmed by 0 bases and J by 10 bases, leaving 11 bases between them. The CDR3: CASSLAEGYEQFF. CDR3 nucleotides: TGCGCCAGCAGCTTGGCCGAGGGGTACGAGCAGTTCTTC.

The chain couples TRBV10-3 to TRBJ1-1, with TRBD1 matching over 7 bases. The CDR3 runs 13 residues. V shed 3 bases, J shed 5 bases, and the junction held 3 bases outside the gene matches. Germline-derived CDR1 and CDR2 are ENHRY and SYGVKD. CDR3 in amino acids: CAISDRGRTEAFF. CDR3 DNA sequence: TGTGCCATCAGTGACAGGGGGAGGACTGAAGCTTTCTTT.

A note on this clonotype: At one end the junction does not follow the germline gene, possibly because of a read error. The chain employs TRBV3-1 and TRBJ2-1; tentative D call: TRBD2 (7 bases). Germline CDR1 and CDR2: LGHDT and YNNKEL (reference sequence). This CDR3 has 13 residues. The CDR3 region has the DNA TGTGCCAGCAGCCAGGACCTCGGGGGGCGGCACTCCTTC. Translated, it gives CASSQDLGGRHSF.

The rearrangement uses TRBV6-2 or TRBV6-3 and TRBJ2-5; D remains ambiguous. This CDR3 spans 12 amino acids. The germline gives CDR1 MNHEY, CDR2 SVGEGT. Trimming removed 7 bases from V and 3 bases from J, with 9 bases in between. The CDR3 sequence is CASMAREETQYF. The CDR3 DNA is TGTGCCAGCATGGCAAGGGAAGAGACCCAGTACTTC.

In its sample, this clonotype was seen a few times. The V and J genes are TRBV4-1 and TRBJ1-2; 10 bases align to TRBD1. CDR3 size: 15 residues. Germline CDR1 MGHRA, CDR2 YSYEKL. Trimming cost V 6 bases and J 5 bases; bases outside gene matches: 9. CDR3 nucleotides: TGCGCCAGCAGGCATCCGGGACAGGGGAATTATGGCTACACCTTC. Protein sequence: CASRHPGQGNYGYTF.

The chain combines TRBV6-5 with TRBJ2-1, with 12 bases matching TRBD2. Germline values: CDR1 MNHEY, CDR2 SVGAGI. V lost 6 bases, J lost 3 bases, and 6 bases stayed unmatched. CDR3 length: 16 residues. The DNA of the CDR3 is TGTGCCAGCAGCCCACTAGCGGGGGGCCTCTACAATGAGCAGTTCTTC. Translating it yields CASSPLAGGLYNEQFF.

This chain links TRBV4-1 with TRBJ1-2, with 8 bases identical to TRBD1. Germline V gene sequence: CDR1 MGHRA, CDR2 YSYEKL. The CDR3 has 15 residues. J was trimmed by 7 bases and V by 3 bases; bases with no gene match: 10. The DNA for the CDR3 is TGCGCCAGCAGCCATGCAGGGGGCGCATCGGGTGGCTACACCTTC. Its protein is CASSHAGGASGGYTF.

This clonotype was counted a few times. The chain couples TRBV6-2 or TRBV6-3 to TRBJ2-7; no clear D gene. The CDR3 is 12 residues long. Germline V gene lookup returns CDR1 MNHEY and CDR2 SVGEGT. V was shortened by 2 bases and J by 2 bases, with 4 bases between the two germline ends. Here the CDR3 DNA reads TGTGCCAGCAGTTACCGGACCTACGAGCAGTACTTC. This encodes CASSYRTYEQYF.

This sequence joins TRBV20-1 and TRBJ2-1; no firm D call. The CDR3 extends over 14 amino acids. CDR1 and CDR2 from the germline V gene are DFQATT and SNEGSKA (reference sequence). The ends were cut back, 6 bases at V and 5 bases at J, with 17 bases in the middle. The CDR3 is CSAGRAFEHNEQFF. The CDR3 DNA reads TGCAGTGCCGGACGTGCTTTTGAGCACAATGAGCAGTTCTTC.

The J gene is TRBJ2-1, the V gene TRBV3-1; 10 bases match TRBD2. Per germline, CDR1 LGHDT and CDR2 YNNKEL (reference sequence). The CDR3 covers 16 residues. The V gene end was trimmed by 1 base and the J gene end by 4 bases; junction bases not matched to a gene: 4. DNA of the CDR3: TGTGCCAGCAGCCAAGGGGGGACTAGCGCATACAATGAGCAGTTCTTC. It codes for CASSQGGTSAYNEQFF.